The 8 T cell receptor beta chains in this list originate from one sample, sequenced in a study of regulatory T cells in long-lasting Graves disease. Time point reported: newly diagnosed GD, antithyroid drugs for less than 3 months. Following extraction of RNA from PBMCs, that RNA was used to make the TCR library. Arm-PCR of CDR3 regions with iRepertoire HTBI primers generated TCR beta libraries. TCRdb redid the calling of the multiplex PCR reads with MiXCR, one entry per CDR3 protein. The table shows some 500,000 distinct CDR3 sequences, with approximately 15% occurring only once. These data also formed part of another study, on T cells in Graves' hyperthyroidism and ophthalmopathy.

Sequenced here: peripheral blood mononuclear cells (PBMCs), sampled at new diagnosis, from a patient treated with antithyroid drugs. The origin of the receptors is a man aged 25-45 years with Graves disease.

CDR3 region: CSARLGTSGSGELFF. CDR3 sequence (DNA): TGCAGTGCTAGGCTAGGGACTAGCGGGAGCGGGGAGCTGTTTTTT. The chain couples TRBV20-1 to TRBJ2-2, with TRBD2 identical over 14 bases. The germline V gene encodes CDR1 DFQATT and CDR2 SNEGSKA (reference sequence). The CDR3 totals 15 residues. V lost 3 bases to trimming and J lost 7 bases; unmatched junction nucleotides: 4.

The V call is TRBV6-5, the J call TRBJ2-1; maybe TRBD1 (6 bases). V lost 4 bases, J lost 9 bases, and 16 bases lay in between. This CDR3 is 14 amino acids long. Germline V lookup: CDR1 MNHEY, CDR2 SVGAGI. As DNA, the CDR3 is TGTGCCAGCAGTTTCCGACAGGCAGCGCTTGAGCAGTTCTTC. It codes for CASSFRQAALEQFF.

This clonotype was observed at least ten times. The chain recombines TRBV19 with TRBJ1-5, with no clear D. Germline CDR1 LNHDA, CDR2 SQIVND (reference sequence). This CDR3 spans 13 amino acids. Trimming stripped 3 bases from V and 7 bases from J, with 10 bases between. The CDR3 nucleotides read TGTGCCAGTAGTATTTGGGTGTTGCAGCCCCAGCATTTT. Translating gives CASSIWVLQPQHF.

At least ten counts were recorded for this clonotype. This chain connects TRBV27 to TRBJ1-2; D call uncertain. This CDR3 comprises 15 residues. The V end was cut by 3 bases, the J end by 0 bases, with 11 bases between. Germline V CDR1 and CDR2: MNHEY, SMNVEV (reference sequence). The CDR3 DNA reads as TGTGCCAGCAGTTTTTCGGGAGGTACTAACTATGGCTACACCTTC. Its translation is CASSFSGGTNYGYTF.

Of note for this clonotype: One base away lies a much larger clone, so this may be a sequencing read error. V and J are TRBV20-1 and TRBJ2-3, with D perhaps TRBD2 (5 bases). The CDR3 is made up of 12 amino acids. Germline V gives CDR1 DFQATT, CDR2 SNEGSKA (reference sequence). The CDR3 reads CSARGFQNERYF. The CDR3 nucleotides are TGCAGTGCTAGAGGGTTCCAGAACGAGCGGTACTTC.

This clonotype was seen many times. CDR3 sequence (DNA): TGTGCCACCTGGTCCGGGGGAGTAGGCCAGCTCGACTACGAGCAGTACTTC. It codes for CATWSGGVGQLDYEQYF. This rearrangement joins TRBV10-3 to TRBJ2-7; D might be TRBD2 (6 bases). The ends were cut back, 10 bases at V and 3 bases at J, with 28 bases in the middle. The CDR3 totals 17 residues. Germline CDR1 reads ENHRY; CDR2 reads SYGVKD.

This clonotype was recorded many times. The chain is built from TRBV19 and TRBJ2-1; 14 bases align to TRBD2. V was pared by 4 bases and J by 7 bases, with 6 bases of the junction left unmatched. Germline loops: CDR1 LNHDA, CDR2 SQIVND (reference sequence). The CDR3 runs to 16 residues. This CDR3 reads CASSRGLAGAQNEQFF. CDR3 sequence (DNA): TGTGCCAGTAGTAGGGGACTAGCGGGAGCACAGAATGAGCAGTTCTTC.

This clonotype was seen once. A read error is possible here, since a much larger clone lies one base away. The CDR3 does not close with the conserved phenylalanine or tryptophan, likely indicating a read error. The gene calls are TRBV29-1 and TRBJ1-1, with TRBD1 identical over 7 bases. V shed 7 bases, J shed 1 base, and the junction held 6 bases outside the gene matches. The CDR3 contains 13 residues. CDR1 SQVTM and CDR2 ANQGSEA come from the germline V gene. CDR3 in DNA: TGCAGCGGTGGATGGACAGGGAACACTGAAGCTTTCTCT. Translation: CSGGWTGNTEAFS.